The TCR beta chain described here comes from a study of cytomegalovirus exposure and HLA in healthy donors. Study at large: There were 117 million unique TCR beta sequences, drawn from about 180 million T cells, in an earlier analysis.

60 Vbeta and 13 Jbeta primers were used in PCR. Profiling relied on immunoSEQ multiplex PCR, and the TCRdb table lists in-frame clones only, not all of them. This sample carries roughly 140,000 clones, around 82% of them seen once, and the ten largest clones take under 7.5%. About this clone itself: What it binds is not known.

General observations from the study: Reports described diagnosis of cytomegalovirus status by the classifier as highly specific and sensitive. Follow-up analysis seemed to connect common viral pathogens with several of the most significant clusters identified. The study labeled 150 or so TCR beta chains cytomegalovirus-associated.

V shed 7 bases and J 10 bases; nucleotides not matched to a gene: 12. There are 13 residues in the CDR3. The V gene's germline CDR1 is MNHEY and CDR2 SVGAGI. The receptor was derived from a man aged 35 to 55 in good health and CMV-seropositive. The specimen sequenced was PBMCs. This chain joins TRBV6-5 and TRBJ1-2, with 7 bases fitting TRBD1. The CDR3 loop is CASIKRGQSAYTF. Written as DNA, the CDR3 is TGTGCCAGCATTAAGAGGGGGCAGTCCGCCTACACCTTC.